The TCR beta chain described here comes from a study of shared clonotypes between healthy human individuals. Background on the study: The cohort had a couple of women and a few men, ages 18 to 49.

Data came from immunoSEQ multiplex PCR; TCRdb stores just in-frame clones and leaves some out. The sample gives about 2.4 million clones, around nine tenths of which show up once; around 0.14% is in the top ten. The CDR3 is made up of 16 amino acids. Germline CDR1 is SGHTA and CDR2 is FQGNSA. With 2 bases clipped from V and 4 bases from J, the junction kept 7 bases outside the gene matches. Sequenced: naive CD4+ T cells sorted from blood. As for subset: CD45RA+ positively selected. The chain employs TRBV7-2 and TRBJ1-5; TRBD1 agrees at 8 bases. The TCR originated in a man aged 18 to 30 in good health. CDR3 sequence: CASSLFAGGENQPQHF. DNA for the CDR3: TGTGCCAGCAGCTTATTTGCAGGGGGCGAGAATCAGCCCCAGCATTTT.